The 22 T cell receptor beta chains presented below share a single source sample, sequenced in a study of T cell repertoires in cytomegalovirus infection (dated by TCRdb to about 2019). The sequencer listed for this sample is Illumina HiSeq 1500. TCRdb ran its own pipeline on the public reads, namely fastp trimming at Q25 and MiXCR clone calling, and kept in-frame beta chains. Under each unique CDR3 protein, matching rows form one entry showing the most common genes and DNA. The sample records nearly 450,000 distinct CDR3 sequences, around 32% of which are singletons. The top ten clones comprise roughly 13% of the sample. Sequenced material: PBMCs. The receptors here all came from a human donor in good health (CMV status not recorded). Some clones in this sample may be carry-over from other donors' samples.

The chain is built from TRBV6-2 or TRBV6-3 and TRBJ2-6; D perhaps matches TRBD1 (6 bases). From germline, CDR1 is MNHEY and CDR2 SVGEGT. This CDR3 has 15 residues. Between the trimmed V and J ends, which lost 5 bases and 1 base, there was a span of 9 bases. The CDR3: CASSTGQSGANVLTF. CDR3 DNA: TGTGCCAGCAGTACCGGACAGTCTGGGGCCAACGTCCTGACTTTC.

The chain links TRBV15 to TRBJ2-3; 8 positions match TRBD1. V trimming: 1 base; J trimming: 2 bases; junction bases outside the gene matches: 2. Germline loops: CDR1 LNHNV, CDR2 YYDKDF (reference sequence). This CDR3 is built from 15 residues. The CDR3 reads CATSRGTGITDTQYF. The CDR3 DNA sequence: TGTGCCACCAGCAGAGGGACAGGGATCACAGATACGCAGTATTTT.

The rearrangement links TRBV7-8 to TRBJ2-7, with D maybe TRBD2 (5 bases). In germline, CDR1 is SGHVS, CDR2 FQNEAQ. The CDR3 consists of 16 residues. V gave up 5 bases and J gave up 1 base, with 18 bases separating them. CDR3 in amino acids: CASSVRVFGGSYEQYF. CDR3 bases: TGTGCCAGCAGCGTCCGGGTTTTCGGAGGTTCCTACGAGCAGTACTTC.

In the case of this clonotype: This CDR3 fails to terminate in the conserved phenylalanine or tryptophan, so it likely reflects a read error. The DNA is omitted, as the CDR3 cannot be located on it reliably, and the CDR3 follows TCRdb's listing. This chain joins TRBV7-2 and TRBJ1-5; the table's D call, TRBD1, has no DNA check behind it. Germline V lookup: CDR1 SGHTA, CDR2 FQGNSA. Inclusive of both ends, the CDR3 amounts to 16 amino acids. CDR3 loop: CASSLPGAGSNQPQPC.

In this sample, this clonotype turned up many times. The DNA for the CDR3 is TGTGCCAGCAGTCCAACAGGGTTAGGAAACACCATATATTTT. Protein sequence: CASSPTGLGNTIYF. V and J are TRBV28 and TRBJ1-3; D might be TRBD1 (6 bases). Per the germline V gene, CDR1 is MDHEN and CDR2 is SYDVKM. V was cut by 5 bases and J by 4 bases, with 12 bases left in between. The CDR3 covers 14 residues. The full variable domain, completed using reference TRBV28 and TRBJ1-3, is DVKVTQSSRYLVKRTGEKVFLECVQDMDHENMFWYRQDPGLGLRLIYFSYDVKMKEKGDIPEGYSVSREKKERFSLILESASTNQTSMYLCASSPTGLGNTIYFGEGSWLTVV.

This clonotype was seen a few times. This chain links TRBV20-1 with TRBJ2-7, with D perhaps being TRBD1 or TRBD2 (5 bases each). Germline CDR1 is DFQATT and CDR2 is SNEGSKA (reference sequence). The germline V and J ends were trimmed by 6 bases and 2 bases, with 14 bases remaining between them. The CDR3 contains 13 residues. The CDR3 bases are TGCAGTGCCGGGGCCACAAATACCTACGAGCAGTACTTC. It is translated as CSAGATNTYEQYF.

This clonotype has ten or more counts. V and J are TRBV7-8 and TRBJ2-7; 7 nucleotides match TRBD1. The CDR3 is 16 residues long. In germline, CDR1 is SGHVS, CDR2 FQNEAQ. With 3 bases clipped from V and 3 bases from J, the junction kept 11 bases outside the gene matches. CDR3 protein: CASSFSPSGTVYEQYF. CDR3 DNA: TGTGCCAGCAGCTTTTCCCCTTCCGGGACAGTCTACGAGCAGTACTTC.

The genes are TRBV5-1 and TRBJ2-2; D might be TRBD1 (6 bases). V lost 0 bases and J lost 2, with 14 bases in between. CDR1 is SGHRS, CDR2 YFSETQ, per germline. The CDR3 is made up of 17 amino acids. The DNA for the CDR3 is TGCGCCAGCAGCTTGGGAATAGTGGGACAAAACACCGGGGAGCTGTTTTTT. It yields the protein CASSLGIVGQNTGELFF.

This clonotype was recorded a few times. The chain combines TRBV11-2 with TRBJ1-6; D is possibly TRBD1 (6 bases). Trimming took 5 bases from V and 2 from J, leaving 13 bases between them. The CDR3 spans 16 residues. From germline, CDR1 is SGHAT and CDR2 FQNNGV. CDR3 sequence (DNA): TGTGCCAGCAGCCTAAGGACAGAACCCTATAATTCACCCCTCCACTTT. Protein: CASSLRTEPYNSPLHF.

As regards this clonotype: A junction end diverges from the germline sequence, so it may reflect a read error. The rearrangement joins TRBV4-2 to TRBJ1-5; possibly TRBD1 for D (6 bases). The CDR3 is 15 residues long. Germline assignment: CDR1 LGHNA and CDR2 YNFKEQ. The CDR3 DNA reads as TGTGCCAGCATCCAAGAGACAGGTGGAAATCAGCCCCAGCATTTT. Translation gives CASIQETGGNQPQHF.

This clonotype showed up many times. The chain is built from TRBV11-3 and TRBJ2-3; possible D gene TRBD2, 5 bases. There are 18 residues in the CDR3. V lost 5 bases and J lost 1, with 22 bases in between. Germline CDR1 and CDR2: SGHNT and YENEEA. DNA of the CDR3: TGTGCCAGCAGCCCCGGGGATCGGTGGGCAGTGGGCACAGATACGCAGTATTTT. Translation gives CASSPGDRWAVGTDTQYF.

On this clonotype itself: No conserved phenylalanine or tryptophan is present at the end of the CDR3, so a read error is the likely explanation. It is unclear where the CDR3 begins or ends on the DNA, so no DNA is shown, and the CDR3 is as TCRdb lists it. The chain couples TRBV28 to TRBJ1-2. Germline lookup yields CDR1 MDHEN and CDR2 SYDVKM. The CDR3 is 14 residues long, counting both termini. This CDR3 is CASRSPAVDYGYTL.

This clonotype has a count of ten or more. This chain links TRBV5-4 with TRBJ1-1, with a weak D call TRBD1 (5 bases). V was trimmed by 2 bases and J by 1 base, leaving 12 bases between them. The CDR3 consists of 15 residues. CDR1 and CDR2 from the germline V gene are SGHNT and YYREEE (reference sequence). The CDR3 loop is CASSLQGVGNTEAFF. CDR3 coding DNA: TGTGCCAGCAGCTTACAAGGGGTGGGGAACACTGAAGCTTTCTTT.

This clonotype was seen a handful of times. The V and J genes are TRBV12-3 or TRBV12-4 and TRBJ2-7, with 7 bases matching TRBD1. The CDR3 runs to 15 residues. Trimming took 4 bases from V and 3 from J; bases not matched to a gene: 9. CDR3 DNA: TGTGCCAGCAGTTCCGGGACAGTAGAACGCTACGAGCAGTACTTC. It is translated as CASSSGTVERYEQYF.

This clonotype was picked up many times. CDR3 amino acids: CASSLRVSPLHF. The CDR3 nucleotides are TGTGCCAGCAGTTTAAGAGTTTCACCCCTCCACTTT. The V and J genes are TRBV12-3 or TRBV12-4 and TRBJ1-6; D remains unclear. V was shortened by 2 bases and J by 9 bases, with 5 bases between the two germline ends. The CDR3 has 12 amino acids.

The chain recombines TRBV6-5 with TRBJ2-1, with 9 positions matching TRBD2. V shed 5 bases and J 3 bases; nucleotides not matched to a gene: 5. Germline lookup yields CDR1 MNHEY and CDR2 SVGAGI. The CDR3 has 15 residues. The CDR3 loop is CASSPGLALYNEQFF. The CDR3 coding sequence is TGTGCCAGCAGTCCGGGACTAGCCCTCTACAATGAGCAGTTCTTC.

This clonotype was found a few times. The chain joins TRBV7-2 to TRBJ2-3, with 10 nucleotides matching TRBD1. V was clipped by 1 base and J by 4 bases; unmatched bases: 8. Per the germline V gene, CDR1 is SGHTA and CDR2 is FQGNSA. CDR3 length equals 17 residues. The CDR3 here is CASSLGGQGSWADTQYF. CDR3 sequence (DNA): TGTGCCAGCAGCTTAGGGGGACAGGGGAGTTGGGCAGATACGCAGTATTTT.

This clonotype came up a few times. The chain recombines TRBV24-1 with TRBJ1-5; D remains unclear. Germline CDR1 is KGHDR and CDR2 is SFDVKD. V was trimmed by 2 bases and J by 3 bases, leaving 7 bases between them. This CDR3 region has 14 residues. Here the CDR3 reads CATSDSQANQPQHF. The CDR3 DNA reads as TGTGCCACCAGTGATTCTCAGGCCAATCAGCCCCAGCATTTT.

The V gene is TRBV5-1, the J gene TRBJ2-7; TRBD1 matches at 7 bases. This CDR3 contains 14 residues. Trimming cost V 0 bases and J 6 bases; bases outside gene matches: 6. Per germline, CDR1 SGHRS and CDR2 YFSETQ. The CDR3 DNA reads TGCGCCAGCAGCTTGGGCCGGGACAGTCTCGAGCAGTACTTC. Translated: CASSLGRDSLEQYF. The full variable domain, rest sourced from reference TRBV5-1 and TRBJ2-7, is KAGVTQTPRYLIKTRGQQVTLSCSPISGHRSVSWYQQTPGQGLQFLFEYFSETQRNKGNFPGRFSGRQFSNSRSEMNVSTLELGDSALYLCASSLGRDSLEQYFGPGTRLTVT.

The chain couples TRBV20-1 to TRBJ2-5; TRBD1 might be the D (7 bases). Trimming left V 5 bases short and J 4 bases short, with 17 bases between. CDR1 and CDR2 from the germline V gene are DFQATT and SNEGSKA (reference sequence). The CDR3 contains 14 residues. CDR3 region: CSAGPTGRGETQYF. Here the CDR3 DNA reads TGCAGTGCTGGACCGACAGGGCGGGGAGAGACCCAGTACTTC.

This clonotype was detected a few times. This chain links TRBV27 with TRBJ1-5, with D unclear. The length of the CDR3 is 15 residues. The V end was cut by 4 bases, the J end by 3 bases, with 13 bases between. In germline, CDR1 is MNHEY, CDR2 SMNVEV (reference sequence). Written as DNA, the CDR3 is TGTGCCAGCAGTTCCCACTGGGGAGCCAATCAGCCCCAGCATTTT. Translating gives CASSSHWGANQPQHF.

The rearrangement uses TRBV28 and TRBJ2-3; 9 bases match TRBD2. Germline CDR1 is MDHEN and CDR2 is SYDVKM. The CDR3 is 18 amino acids. J was trimmed by 3 bases and V by 4 bases; bases with no gene match: 14. CDR3 DNA sequence: TGTGCCAGCAGTTCACCTTTAGGGCGGGGGGGCCAAACAGATACGCAGTATTTT. This codes for CASSSPLGRGGQTDTQYF.